These 26 T cell receptor beta chains came from one sample sequenced in a study of STAT3 mutations in large granular lymphocyte leukemia. Study-wide points: Every T-cell large granular lymphocyte leukemia patient had at least one immunodominant TCR beta clonotype.

Clones were read by immunoSEQ multiplex PCR, and TCRdb kept only the in-frame ones, dropping some. The table records about 5,700 clones, around 74% of them present only once. For these receptors, no antigen is known. Sequenced sample: peripheral blood mononuclear cells. These receptors originate from a man aged 35-49 years with T-cell large granular lymphocyte leukemia. Some clones in this sample may be carry-over from other donors' samples.

This chain joins TRBV7-9 and TRBJ1-4; 10 nucleotides line up with TRBD1. There are 19 residues in the CDR3. Losses at the gene ends were 5 bases for V and 0 bases for J; bases not matched to a gene: 12. Germline CDR1 reads SEHNR; CDR2 reads FQNEAQ (reference sequence). The CDR3 spells CASSPRRGTGVATNEKLFF. CDR3 DNA sequence: TGTGCCAGCAGCCCCCGGAGGGGGACAGGGGTTGCAACTAATGAAAAACTGTTTTTT. Complete variable domain (other parts from reference TRBV7-9 and TRBJ1-4): DTGVSQNPRHKITKRGQNVTFRCDPISEHNRLYWYRQTLGQGPEFLTYFQNEAQLEKSRLLSDRFSAERPKGSFSTLEIQRTEQGDSAMYLCASSPRRGTGVATNEKLFFGSGTQLSVL.

This chain joins TRBV28 and TRBJ2-3; 14 bases fit TRBD2. CDR1 MDHEN and CDR2 SYDVKM come from the germline V gene. CDR3 length equals 16 residues. V lost 5 bases, J lost 6 bases, and 7 bases stayed unmatched. The CDR3 protein is CASSVSGTSGSDTQYF. CDR3 sequence (DNA): TGTGCCAGCAGTGTTTCCGGGACTAGCGGGAGTGATACGCAGTATTTT.

The V and J genes are TRBV27 and TRBJ2-7; 12 bases are a match to TRBD2. The CDR3 is made up of 19 amino acids. The ends lost 4 bases at V and 0 bases at J; junction bases unmatched: 13. CDR1 and CDR2 from the germline V gene are MNHEY and SMNVEV (reference sequence). CDR3 loop: CASSCRLAGVATGSYEQYF. The CDR3 DNA reads TGTGCCAGCAGTTGTAGACTAGCGGGAGTAGCGACCGGCTCCTACGAGCAGTACTTC.

The rearrangement joins TRBV2 to TRBJ2-1, with 11 positions matching TRBD2. V was clipped by 7 bases and J by 5 bases; unmatched bases: 7. In germline, CDR1 is SNHLY, CDR2 FYNNEI. This CDR3 is built from 15 residues. Here the CDR3 DNA reads TGTGCCAGCAAGCCACTAGCGGGAGCGCACAATGAGCAGTTCTTC. Translation gives CASKPLAGAHNEQFF.

The sample holds a few counts of this clone. V usage is TRBV6-5 and J usage is TRBJ2-7; 7 bases match TRBD1. V gave up 1 base and J gave up 8 bases; unmatched junction bases: 8. Germline V gene lookup returns CDR1 MNHEY and CDR2 SVGAGI. This CDR3 region has 14 residues. The CDR3 is CASSYYNRGSKQYF. In DNA form, the CDR3 reads TGTGCCAGCAGTTACTACAACAGGGGCTCCAAGCAGTACTTC.

This clone was observed a single time. This chain joins TRBV5-1 and TRBJ2-2, with a weak D call TRBD1 (5 bases). The CDR3 is made up of 15 amino acids. The V end lost 0 bases, the J end lost 6 bases, and 12 bases lay between the germline ends. Per germline, CDR1 SGHRS and CDR2 YFSETQ. CDR3 sequence reads: CASSLDGQGAGELFF. The CDR3 DNA is TGCGCCAGCAGCTTGGACGGCCAAGGGGCCGGGGAGCTGTTTTTT.

The chain carries TRBV19 and TRBJ2-1, with TRBD2 matching 7 bases. The V gene's germline CDR1 is LNHDA and CDR2 SQIVND (reference sequence). J lost 6 bases, V lost 4 bases, and 15 bases had no gene match. The CDR3 length is 17 residues. The DNA of the CDR3 is TGTGCCAGTAGTAGTCGGAGGGGAGGGAAGGTTGGCAATGAGCAGTTCTTC. This translates into CASSSRRGGKVGNEQFF. The entire variable domain, with the rest obtained from reference TRBV19 and TRBJ2-1, is as follows: DGGITQSPKYLFRKEGQNVTLSCEQNLNHDAMYWYRQDPGQGLRLIYYSQIVNDFQKGDIAEGYSVSREKKESFPLTVTSAQKNPTAFYLCASSSRRGGKVGNEQFFGPGTRLTVL.

This clone was found a few times. The gene calls are TRBV28 and TRBJ1-2, with D possibly being TRBD1 (5 bases). This CDR3 is 16 amino acids long. Deletions cut 6 bases from V and 2 bases from J, with 19 bases between. The germline CDR1 and CDR2 sequences are MDHEN and SYDVKM. CDR3 sequence: CASSMANGAVNYGYTF. CDR3 sequence (DNA): TGTGCCAGCAGCATGGCCAATGGGGCAGTCAACTATGGCTACACCTTC.

The chain links TRBV29-1 to TRBJ2-3, with 9 bases identical to TRBD1. J gave up 1 base and V 1 base, and 6 bases lay outside the gene matches. There are 16 residues in the CDR3. The germline CDR1 and CDR2 sequences are SQVTM and ANQGSEA. The CDR3 nucleotides are TGCAGCGTTGAAGGCCTGGGACAGGGTGGCACAGATACGCAGTATTTT. This encodes CSVEGLGQGGTDTQYF.

The chain has TRBV4-3 and TRBJ2-7, with D maybe TRBD1 (5 bases). Germline-derived CDR1 and CDR2 are LGHNA and YSLEER. The length of the CDR3 is 17 residues. The germline V and J ends were trimmed by 0 bases and 5 bases, with 20 bases remaining between them. CDR3 loop: CASSQDPLGADIDEQYF. The CDR3 bases are TGCGCCAGCAGCCAAGATCCGCTAGGGGCGGATATCGACGAGCAGTACTTC.

The chain uses TRBV7-2 and TRBJ1-5, with 7 positions matching TRBD1. This CDR3 is 15 amino acids long. With 4 bases clipped from V and 4 bases from J, the junction kept 7 bases outside the gene matches. Germline V CDR1 and CDR2: SGHTA, FQGNSA. Here the CDR3 DNA reads TGTGCCAGCAGCTCATCGACAGGGAGGAATCAGCCCCAGCATTTT. Protein product: CASSSSTGRNQPQHF.

The CDR3: CACRTSGGYNEQFF. CDR3 in DNA: TGTGCCTGTCGGACTAGCGGAGGCTACAATGAGCAGTTCTTC. The rearrangement joins TRBV30 to TRBJ2-1, with 10 bases aligning to TRBD2. J was trimmed by 3 bases and V by 6 bases; bases with no gene match: 5. Looked up from germline, CDR1 is GTSNPN and CDR2 is SVGIG (reference sequence). The CDR3 covers 14 residues.

The chain combines TRBV29-1 with TRBJ2-7; D possibly matches TRBD1 or TRBD2 (6 bases each). Per germline, CDR1 SQVTM and CDR2 ANQGSEA. Deletions cut 1 base from V and 3 bases from J, with 16 bases between. The CDR3 loop spans 15 amino acids. The CDR3 loop is CSVEGVGGRYYEQYF. The CDR3 DNA sequence: TGCAGCGTTGAAGGTGTGGGGGGCCGTTACTACGAGCAGTACTTC.

The chain combines TRBV10-3 with TRBJ2-2; D unresolved. V was trimmed by 4 bases and J by 1 base, leaving 4 bases between them. Germline assignment: CDR1 ENHRY and CDR2 SYGVKD. The CDR3 has 13 amino acids. The CDR3 nucleotides read TGTGCCATCAGTGTCGAGAACACCGGGGAGCTGTTTTTT. This encodes CAISVENTGELFF.

This sequence joins TRBV4-1 and TRBJ1-1; no clear D gene. The germline V gene encodes CDR1 MGHRA and CDR2 YSYEKL. CDR3 length equals 15 residues. Trimming shortened V by 1 base and J by 0 bases, and 9 bases separated the two germline ends. Here the CDR3 reads CASSQGGSLNTEAFF. The CDR3 DNA reads TGCGCCAGCAGCCAAGGTGGGTCGTTGAACACTGAAGCTTTCTTT.

A note on this clone: This may come from a read error, since a much larger clone is one base off. The V call is TRBV5-6, the J call TRBJ2-2; no definite D call. V was clipped by 2 bases and J by 5 bases, with 1 base between them. Germline CDR1 reads SGHDT; CDR2 reads YYEEEE. This CDR3 is 11 amino acids long. Here the CDR3 DNA reads TGTGCCAGCAGCTTTACCGGGGAGCTGTTTTTT. This encodes CASSFTGELFF.

The chain recombines TRBV27 with TRBJ1-5, with a tentative D call TRBD1 (5 bases). The ends were cut back, 4 bases at V and 6 bases at J, with 19 bases in the middle. CDR1 is MNHEY and CDR2 is SMNVEV in the germline V gene (reference sequence). CDR3 length: 16 residues. The CDR3 region has the DNA TGTGCCAGCAGTTCCCAACGGCAGGGTTCAGGTCAGCCCCAGCATTTT. It translates to CASSSQRQGSGQPQHF.

This chain joins TRBV4-1 and TRBJ2-3, with a weak D call TRBD2 (6 bases). V was shortened by 0 bases and J by 0 bases, with 10 bases between the two germline ends. The CDR3 covers 16 residues. The germline CDR1 and CDR2 sequences are MGHRA and YSYEKL. CDR3 sequence: CASSQEPRDSTDTQYF. As DNA, the CDR3 is TGCGCCAGCAGCCAAGAACCGCGGGACAGCACAGATACGCAGTATTTT.

This sequence joins TRBV2 and TRBJ1-4, with 8 bases aligning to TRBD1. Looked up from germline, CDR1 is SNHLY and CDR2 is FYNNEI. This CDR3 is 18 amino acids long. V lost 6 bases to trimming and J lost 0 bases; unmatched junction nucleotides: 12. CDR3 residues: CASSAGTGLSATNEKLFF. The CDR3 DNA is TGTGCCAGCAGCGCCGGGACAGGACTTTCTGCAACTAATGAAAAACTGTTTTTT.

This chain uses TRBV19 with TRBJ2-6; D perhaps matches TRBD1 (5 bases). Germline V gene data show CDR1 as LNHDA and CDR2 as SQIVND (reference sequence). V lost 1 base and J 4 bases, leaving 8 bases between the germline ends. The CDR3 is 15 residues long. DNA for the CDR3: TGTGCCAGTAGTATAGGCAGGGCCGGGGCCAACGTCCTGACTTTC. Encoded protein: CASSIGRAGANVLTF.

The V gene is TRBV30, the J gene TRBJ2-7, with 11 nucleotides matching TRBD2. Germline V lookup: CDR1 GTSNPN, CDR2 SVGIG (reference sequence). The length of the CDR3 is 14 residues. J gave up 4 bases and V 3 bases, and 5 bases lay outside the gene matches. The CDR3 sequence is CAWSPGLAVYEQYF. Here the CDR3 DNA reads TGTGCCTGGAGCCCGGGACTAGCGGTTTACGAGCAGTACTTC. The variable domain in full, completed from reference TRBV30 and TRBJ2-7, reads SQTIHQWPATLVQPVGSPLSLECTVEGTSNPNLYWYRQAAGRGLQLLFYSVGIGQISSEVPQNLSASRPQDRQFILSSKKLLLSDSGFYLCAWSPGLAVYEQYFGPGTRLTVT.

The chain recombines TRBV29-1 with TRBJ1-2; 9 nucleotides match TRBD1. Germline V lookup: CDR1 SQVTM, CDR2 ANQGSEA. Trimming took 7 bases from V and 2 from J; bases not matched to a gene: 5. This CDR3 is 13 amino acids long. The CDR3 coding sequence is TGCAGCGCTCCGACAGGGGGAAACTATGGCTACACCTTC. It codes for CSAPTGGNYGYTF.

The chain is built from TRBV6-1 and TRBJ1-3; D not certain. Germline V gene data show CDR1 as MNHNS and CDR2 as SASEGT. Trimming took off 1 base at V and 0 bases at J, with 13 bases between the two ends. The CDR3 consists of 17 residues. The CDR3 DNA sequence: TGTGCCAGCAGTGAAGGACCGACTCAGAGCTCTGGAAACACCATATATTTT. Translation: CASSEGPTQSSGNTIYF.

V gene TRBV18 combines with J gene TRBJ2-5; D gene unclear. The V end lost 3 bases, the J end lost 4 bases, and 9 bases lay between the germline ends. From germline, CDR1 is KGHSH and CDR2 LQKENI. The CDR3 is 13 amino acids. The DNA of the CDR3 is TGTGCCAGCTCACCGGGGTTTGGAGAGACCCAGTACTTC. Translation: CASSPGFGETQYF.

The chain recombines TRBV5-1 with TRBJ2-3, with 8 nucleotides matching TRBD2. Trimming cost V 4 bases and J 3 bases; bases outside gene matches: 7. CDR1 is SGHRS and CDR2 is YFSETQ in the germline V gene. CDR3 length equals 15 residues. CDR3 residues: CASSPGTRPTDTQYF. CDR3 bases: TGCGCCAGCAGCCCCGGGACTAGGCCTACAGATACGCAGTATTTT.

This clone was seen once. V and J are TRBV9 and TRBJ2-7; a weak D match, TRBD2 (7 bases). V was trimmed by 0 bases and J by 5 bases, leaving 9 bases between them. The CDR3 runs 13 residues. Germline CDR1 SGDLS, CDR2 YYNGEE. CDR3 sequence: CASSVGGGDEQYF. The CDR3 DNA reads as TGTGCCAGCAGCGTAGGGGGGGGCGACGAGCAGTACTTC.